These T cell receptor beta chains were read from a single sample in a study of human T cells and chemical hapten exposure. MiXCR, run by TCRdb on the RACE reads, gives a single entry per CDR3 protein. The table has around 380,000 distinct CDR3 sequences, 4.5% to 7% seen once. The source material was whole blood, sampled in connection with sensitization to the hapten diphenylcyclopropenone (DPC). The source of these receptors is a woman aged 18-29 years with alopecia areata. Some clones in this sample may be carry-over from other donors' samples. CDR3s leave out the opening cysteine and the closing phenylalanine or tryptophan. The D gene is left open where the match is weak. Rows may omit the clone size; those that give it use once, few, many or a size class.

clone size: few
V gene: TRBV7-9
D gene: -
J gene: TRBJ2-1
CDR3 length: 13
CDR3 protein: ASSFKGSSYNEQF

clone size: few
V gene: TRBV27
D gene: -
J gene: TRBJ2-2
CDR3 length: 12
CDR3 protein: ASSPSMGTGELF

clone size: -
V gene: TRBV5-1
D gene: TRBD1
J gene: TRBJ2-3
CDR3 length: 15
CDR3 protein: ASSLVAQGTGTDTQY

clone size: few
V gene: TRBV28
D gene: -
J gene: TRBJ1-2
CDR3 length: 15
CDR3 protein: ASSRSPGQVANYGYT

clone size: few
V gene: TRBV6-2/TRBV6-3
D gene: TRBD2
J gene: TRBJ2-3
CDR3 length: 13
CDR3 protein: ASSSTGTSRDTQY

clone size: few
V gene: TRBV6-2/TRBV6-3
D gene: TRBD2
J gene: TRBJ2-5
CDR3 length: 13
CDR3 protein: ASSLLSGGGETQY

clone size: many
V gene: TRBV20-1
D gene: -
J gene: TRBJ1-5
CDR3 length: 12
CDR3 protein: SASDGTEYQPQH

clone size: -
V gene: TRBV7-2
D gene: -
J gene: TRBJ1-1
CDR3 length: 12
CDR3 protein: ASSLSALRAEAF

clone size: many
V gene: TRBV5-1
D gene: -
J gene: TRBJ2-1
CDR3 length: 14
CDR3 protein: ASSLPDRSPTKEQF

clone size: few
V gene: TRBV7-3
D gene: TRBD1
J gene: TRBJ1-2
CDR3 length: 11
CDR3 protein: ASSPTGGDGYT

clone size: many
V gene: TRBV5-5
D gene: -
J gene: TRBJ1-2
CDR3 length: 12
CDR3 protein: ASSLEVGLYGYT

clone size: -
V gene: TRBV6-5
D gene: -
J gene: TRBJ1-1
CDR3 length: 12
CDR3 protein: ASSYARRAGEAF

clone size: few
V gene: TRBV28
D gene: -
J gene: TRBJ2-5
CDR3 length: 12
CDR3 protein: ASSPVTSAETQY

clone size: many
V gene: TRBV6-2/TRBV6-3
D gene: -
J gene: TRBJ2-4
CDR3 length: 11
CDR3 protein: ASSLSSKNIQY

clone size: many
V gene: TRBV2
D gene: -
J gene: TRBJ2-7
CDR3 length: 12
CDR3 protein: ASSERQETYEQY

clone size: -
V gene: TRBV9
D gene: -
J gene: TRBJ1-1
CDR3 length: 10
CDR3 protein: ASRGWNTEAF

clone size: few
V gene: TRBV24-1
D gene: -
J gene: TRBJ1-2
CDR3 length: 12
CDR3 protein: ATSDTGTNYGYT

clone size: -
V gene: TRBV12-3/TRBV12-4
D gene: TRBD2
J gene: TRBJ2-1
CDR3 length: 14
CDR3 protein: ASSLVPGLSYNEQF

clone size: -
V gene: TRBV6-5
D gene: -
J gene: TRBJ1-3
CDR3 length: 15
CDR3 protein: ASSYSVGGGNGNTIY

clone size: -
V gene: TRBV7-8
D gene: -
J gene: TRBJ1-5
CDR3 length: 12
CDR3 protein: ASSLEGEPWPQH

clone size: -
V gene: TRBV12-3/TRBV12-4
D gene: TRBD2
J gene: TRBJ2-4
CDR3 length: 14
CDR3 protein: ASSPSGGGPGDIQY

clone size: -
V gene: TRBV6-5
D gene: TRBD2
J gene: TRBJ2-3
CDR3 length: 12
CDR3 protein: ASMVSGGADTQY

clone size: -
V gene: TRBV27
D gene: -
J gene: TRBJ2-1
CDR3 length: 9
CDR3 protein: ASSSSVEQF

clone size: few
V gene: TRBV6-2/TRBV6-3
D gene: TRBD1
J gene: TRBJ1-5
CDR3 length: 15
CDR3 protein: ASRNPTGPFSNQPQH

clone size: few
V gene: TRBV24-1
D gene: TRBD1
J gene: TRBJ1-2
CDR3 length: 14
CDR3 protein: ATSDWGTGGAYGYT

clone size: many
V gene: TRBV13
D gene: -
J gene: TRBJ1-1
CDR3 length: 13
CDR3 protein: ASSLVGQGPVPAF

clone size: -
V gene: TRBV24-1
D gene: TRBD1
J gene: TRBJ2-7
CDR3 length: 13
CDR3 protein: ATSDPGTGSYEQY

clone size: few
V gene: TRBV12-3/TRBV12-4
D gene: -
J gene: TRBJ1-1
CDR3 length: 10
CDR3 protein: ASRTVNTEAF

clone size: few
V gene: TRBV6-2/TRBV6-3
D gene: -
J gene: TRBJ2-1
CDR3 length: 12
CDR3 protein: ASRRSGNYNEQF